This T cell receptor beta chain emerged from a study of control samples from healthy donors and cancer patients. This CDR3 is built from 12 residues. The ends were cut back, 5 bases at V and 4 bases at J, with 9 bases in the middle. The germline V gene has CDR1 SGHVS and CDR2 FNYEAQ. The protocol was immunoSEQ multiplex PCR, while the TCRdb copy is restricted to in-frame clones and leaves out a portion. The profile shows over 150,000 clones, roughly 94% of them singletons. The TCR originated in a man in his sixties with colorectal cancer. The sample taken for sequencing was PBMCs. The chain is built from TRBV7-6 and TRBJ2-7; possible D gene TRBD1, 5 bases. CDR3 in amino acids: CASSATGYEQYF. Written as DNA, the CDR3 is TGTGCCAGCAGCGCCACAGGATACGAGCAGTACTTC.